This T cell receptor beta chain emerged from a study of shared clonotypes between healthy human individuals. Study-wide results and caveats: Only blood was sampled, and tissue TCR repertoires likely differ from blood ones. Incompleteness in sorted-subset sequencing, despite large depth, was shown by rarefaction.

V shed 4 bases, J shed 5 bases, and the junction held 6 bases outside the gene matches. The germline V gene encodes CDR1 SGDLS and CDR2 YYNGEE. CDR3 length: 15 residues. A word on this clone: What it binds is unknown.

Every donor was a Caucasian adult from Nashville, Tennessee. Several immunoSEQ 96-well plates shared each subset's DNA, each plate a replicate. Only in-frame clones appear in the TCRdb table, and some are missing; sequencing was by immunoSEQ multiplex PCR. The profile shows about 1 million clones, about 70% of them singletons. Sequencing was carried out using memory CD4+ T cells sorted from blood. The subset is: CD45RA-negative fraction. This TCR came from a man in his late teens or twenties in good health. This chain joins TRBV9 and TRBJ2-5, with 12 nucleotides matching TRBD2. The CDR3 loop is CASSTGLAGGETQYF. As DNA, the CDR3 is TGTGCCAGCAGCACGGGACTAGCGGGTGGGGAGACCCAGTACTTC.